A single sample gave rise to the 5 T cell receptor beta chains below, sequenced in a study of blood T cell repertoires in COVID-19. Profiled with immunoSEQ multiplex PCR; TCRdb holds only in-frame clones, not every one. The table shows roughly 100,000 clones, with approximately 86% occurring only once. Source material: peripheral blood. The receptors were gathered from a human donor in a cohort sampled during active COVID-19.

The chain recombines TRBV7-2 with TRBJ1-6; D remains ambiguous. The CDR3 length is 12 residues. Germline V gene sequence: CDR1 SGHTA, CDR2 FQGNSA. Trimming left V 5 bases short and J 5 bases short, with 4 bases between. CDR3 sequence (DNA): TGTGCCAGCAGCCTAAATAATTCACCCCTCCACTTT. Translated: CASSLNNSPLHF.

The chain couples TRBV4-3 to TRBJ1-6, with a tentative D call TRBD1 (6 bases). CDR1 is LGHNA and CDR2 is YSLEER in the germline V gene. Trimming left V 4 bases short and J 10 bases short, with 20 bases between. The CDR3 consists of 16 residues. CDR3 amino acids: CASSLGVGASESPLHF. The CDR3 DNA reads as TGCGCCAGCAGCCTAGGAGTGGGGGCATCGGAATCACCCCTCCACTTT.

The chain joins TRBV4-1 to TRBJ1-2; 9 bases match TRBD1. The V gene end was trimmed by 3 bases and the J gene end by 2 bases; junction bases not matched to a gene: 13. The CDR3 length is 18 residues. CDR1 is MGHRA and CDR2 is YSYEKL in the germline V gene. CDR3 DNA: TGCGCCAGCAGCCAGCCCGGGACAGGGCTAATGGGGAACTATGGCTACACCTTC. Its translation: CASSQPGTGLMGNYGYTF.

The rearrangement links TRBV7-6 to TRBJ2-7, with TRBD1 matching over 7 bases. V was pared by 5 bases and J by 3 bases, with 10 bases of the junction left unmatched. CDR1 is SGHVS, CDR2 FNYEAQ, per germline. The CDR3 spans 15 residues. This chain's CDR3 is CASSLRTGDLYEQYF. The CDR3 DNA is TGTGCCAGCAGCCTCAGGACAGGAGATCTCTACGAGCAGTACTTC.

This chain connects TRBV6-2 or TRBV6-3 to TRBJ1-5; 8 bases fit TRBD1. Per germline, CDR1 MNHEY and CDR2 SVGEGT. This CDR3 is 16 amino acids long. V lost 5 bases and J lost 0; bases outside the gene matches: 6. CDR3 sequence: CASSRTGSHSNQPQHF. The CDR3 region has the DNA TGTGCCAGCAGTCGGACAGGGTCTCATAGCAATCAGCCCCAGCATTTT.